This note documents a single T cell receptor (beta chain) sequence. Its specificity is not known. CDR1 is SQVTM, CDR2 ANQGSEA, per germline. Deletions cut 6 bases from V and 5 bases from J, with 14 bases between. The CDR3 covers 13 residues. These data belong to a study of shared clonotypes between healthy human individuals. On the study more broadly: Three plates each covered CD4 naive and memory; CD8 naive two, CD8 memory one. General study points: Sorted-subset sequencing, rarefaction showed, was incomplete despite large depth. Depth of sequencing was expected to influence donor clonotype sharing.

It was CD45RO-negative cells, positively selected for CCR7, that made up naive CD8 cells, with terminally differentiated effector memory CD45RA+ cells excluded. TCRdb's copy holds only in-frame clones and misses some; the assay was immunoSEQ multiplex PCR. The repertoire holds about 580,000 clones, with roughly 98% as singletons. This receptor was identified in a man aged 30 to 45 in good health. The chain joins TRBV29-1 to TRBJ2-1; a possible D gene is TRBD2 (6 bases). Sequences were obtained from naive CD8+ T cells sorted from blood. In DNA, the CDR3 is TGCAGCGTGGACTACTCGGTACACAATGAGCAGTTCTTC. Its protein product is CSVDYSVHNEQFF.